This T cell receptor (beta chain) was retrieved from a study of cytomegalovirus exposure and HLA in healthy donors. Study findings and constraints: A later analysis showed TCR association rates differing by HLA locus, peaking at DRB1 and lowest at HLA-C.

The primer mix had 60 Vbeta and 13 Jbeta primers. Here immunoSEQ multiplex PCR was the method, and the copy in TCRdb shows in-frame clones only, minus some. The sample records about 150,000 clones, 65% to 80% being singletons. As to this clone: Its target is not known.

CDR3 size: 12 residues. Trimming stripped 5 bases from V and 10 bases from J, with 14 bases between. From germline, CDR1 is LNHNV and CDR2 YYDKDF (reference sequence). Sequencing was carried out using PBMCs. The clonotype comes from a woman aged 40 to 49 in good health and CMV-seronegative. The genes are TRBV15 and TRBJ1-1; possible D gene TRBD1, 6 bases. The CDR3 sequence: CATSDDRWRAFF. The CDR3 nucleotides read TGTGCCACCAGCGACGACAGGTGGCGAGCTTTCTTT.